The source of this T cell receptor beta chain is a study of cytomegalovirus exposure and HLA in healthy donors. Study-wide points: Certain sequence variants were highly shared and formed a cluster, and this cluster was likely a sequencing artifact. Further analysis, carried out later, found HLA-associated TCR beta chains more clonally expanded than equally common other chains. When analyzed later, a missense DCLRE1C variant was found to be linked to TCR beta V- and J-gene trimming.

PCR involved 60 Vbeta and 13 Jbeta primers. Sequencing was performed with immunoSEQ multiplex PCR; in TCRdb, only in-frame clones are kept and a portion is missing. The repertoire holds some 170,000 clones, with about 81% as singletons. Points on this clone: Its target is not known.

CDR1 and CDR2 from the germline V gene are SEHNR and FQNEAQ (reference sequence). The V and J ends lost 5 bases and 5 bases, in that order; junction bases with no gene match: 16. The CDR3 has 17 amino acids. The source of this sequence is a woman in her 30s in good health and CMV-seronegative. Sequences were obtained from PBMCs. V is TRBV7-9 and J is TRBJ1-1, with 8 positions matching TRBD1. The CDR3 DNA reads TGTGCCAGCAGCCCCACTGGCCAGGGGGCTGGGTTGACTGAAGCTTTCTTT. This codes for CASSPTGQGAGLTEAFF.